A single sample is the source of the 30 T cell receptor beta chains below, sequenced in a study of T-cell memory formation after mild COVID-19. MiXCR, run by TCRdb on the 5' RACE reads, gives a single entry per CDR3 protein. The repertoire consists of hundreds of thousands of distinct CDR3 sequences, with more than 15% occurring once and the leading ten covering approximately 20%. The specimen was PBMCs or a T cell subset sorted from them (not recorded which). Source of these receptors: a man younger than 30 who had mild COVID-19 (a few samples of this study predate the infection). Cell type and time point are not known.

This clonotype was seen ten or more times. J is TRBJ1-5 and V is TRBV12-3 or TRBV12-4; 7 bases are a match to TRBD1. The CDR3 consists of 15 residues. V gave up 6 bases and J gave up 0 bases; unmatched junction bases: 5. The CDR3 region is CASRVGTASNQPQHF. CDR3 nucleotide sequence: TGTGCCAGCAGGGTCGGGACAGCTAGCAATCAGCCCCAGCATTTT.

The chain uses TRBV20-1 and TRBJ2-7, with TRBD1 matching over 10 bases. Germline V lookup: CDR1 DFQATT, CDR2 SNEGSKA (reference sequence). This CDR3 has 13 residues. After removal of 5 bases from V and 6 bases from J, the junction contained 7 bases not matched to a gene. CDR3 coding DNA: TGCAGTGCTCACCCGGACAGGGGGAGCGAGCAGTACTTC. It codes for CSAHPDRGSEQYF.

This clonotype was seen repeatedly, ten times or more. The rearrangement joins TRBV9 to TRBJ2-7; 10 bases match TRBD1. The junction had 7 bases not matched to a gene; V was cut back by 3 bases and J by 4 bases. Per germline, CDR1 SGDLS and CDR2 YYNGEE. The CDR3 covers 15 residues. CDR3 sequence: CASSATGTGAYEQYF. As DNA, the CDR3 is TGTGCCAGCAGCGCCACCGGGACAGGGGCATACGAGCAGTACTTC.

The genes are TRBV7-2 and TRBJ1-1; D is uncertain. The V and J ends lost 2 bases and 6 bases respectively, with 13 bases between them. Germline CDR1 SGHTA, CDR2 FQGNSA. This CDR3 has 14 residues. CDR3 in DNA: TGTGCCAGCAGCTTAAGGGTATCCGATTCTGAAGCTTTCTTT. Translated: CASSLRVSDSEAFF. Full variable domain (rest looked up from reference TRBV7-2 and TRBJ1-1): GAGVSQSPSNKVTEKGKDVELRCDPISGHTALYWYRQSLGQGLEFLIYFQGNSAPDKSGLPSDRFSAERTGGSVSTLTIQRTQQEDSAVYLCASSLRVSDSEAFFGQGTRLTVV.

The chain joins TRBV20-1 to TRBJ2-1, with 9 positions matching TRBD1. This CDR3 comprises 14 residues. From germline, CDR1 is DFQATT and CDR2 SNEGSKA (reference sequence). V dropped 1 base and J dropped 7; count of bases not matched to a gene: 5. DNA of the CDR3: TGCAGTGCTAGAGCCGGGACAGGGTTGAATGAGCAGTTCTTC. Protein product: CSARAGTGLNEQFF.

The chain uses TRBV7-2 and TRBJ1-2, with 9 bases aligning to TRBD1. CDR1 SGHTA and CDR2 FQGNSA come from the germline V gene. This CDR3 comprises 17 residues. Trimming took 1 base from V and 5 from J; bases not matched to a gene: 11. The CDR3 DNA is TGTGCCAGCAGCTTAGACCCACAGGGGGCTTTAAATTATGGCTACACCTTC. Amino acid sequence: CASSLDPQGALNYGYTF.

The CDR3: CASSPGTVRPSTDTQYF. CDR3 sequence (DNA): TGTGCCAGCAGCCCGGGGACAGTTCGACCTAGCACAGATACGCAGTATTTT. The chain recombines TRBV4-2 with TRBJ2-3; the match to TRBD1 covers 7 bases. Trimming removed 4 bases from V and 0 bases from J; junction bases left unmatched: 10. This CDR3 spans 17 amino acids. The germline CDR1 and CDR2 sequences are LGHNA and YNFKEQ.

In this sample, this clonotype turned up a few times. V usage is TRBV20-1 and J usage is TRBJ2-3; tentatively, D is TRBD1 (6 bases). This CDR3 comprises 15 residues. V shed 3 bases and J shed 1 base, with 14 bases lying between them. CDR1 and CDR2 (germline): DFQATT, SNEGSKA (reference sequence). CDR3 nucleotides: TGCAGTGCTAGTGGGAACAGGGATCGCACAGATACGCAGTATTTT. It codes for CSASGNRDRTDTQYF.

The gene calls are TRBV7-2 and TRBJ2-5, with 7 nucleotides matching TRBD2. The CDR3 spans 14 residues. Germline lookup yields CDR1 SGHTA and CDR2 FQGNSA. V lost 4 bases to trimming and J lost 5 bases; unmatched junction nucleotides: 7. The CDR3 DNA sequence: TGTGCCAGCAGCTCTGGGGGGGGGTATGAGACCCAGTACTTC. This gives the protein CASSSGGGYETQYF.

Only a few counts were recorded for this clonotype. This chain uses TRBV18 with TRBJ1-1, with TRBD1 identical over 8 bases. The CDR3 consists of 14 residues. In germline, CDR1 is KGHSH, CDR2 LQKENI. V lost 8 bases, J lost 5 bases, and 10 bases stayed unmatched. The chain's CDR3 is CASLMDRVQTEAFF. In DNA form, the CDR3 reads TGTGCCAGCCTCATGGACAGGGTCCAAACTGAAGCTTTCTTT.

CDR3 sequence (DNA): TGTGCCAGCAGCTTGGGCCGCGCTGAAGCTTTCTTT. Translating it yields CASSLGRAEAFF. The chain has TRBV5-5 and TRBJ1-1; D is uncertain. Trimming took 0 bases from V and 6 from J, leaving 6 bases between them. The CDR3 is 12 residues long. Germline loops: CDR1 SGHKS, CDR2 YYEKEE (reference sequence).

The chain recombines TRBV20-1 with TRBJ2-1; 8 positions match TRBD2. Germline V CDR1 and CDR2: DFQATT, SNEGSKA (reference sequence). Trimming took 3 bases from V and 5 from J; bases not matched to a gene: 9. The CDR3 totals 15 residues. CDR3 sequence reads: CSASGGARRNNEQFF. Written as DNA, the CDR3 is TGCAGTGCTAGCGGGGGGGCCCGTAGGAACAATGAGCAGTTCTTC.

V gene TRBV20-1 combines with J gene TRBJ1-6; D possibly corresponds to TRBD1 (6 bases). This CDR3 has 16 residues. Germline CDR1 and CDR2: DFQATT and SNEGSKA (reference sequence). The V gene lost 3 bases and the J gene lost 1 base, with 13 bases spanning the gap. The CDR3 DNA reads as TGCAGTGCTAGCTCAGGGGTTGGTTCCTATAATTCACCCCTCCACTTT. Translation: CSASSGVGSYNSPLHF.

The table lists this clonotype with a few counts. The gene calls are TRBV6-1 and TRBJ2-7, with D possibly matching TRBD1 (6 bases). Trimming shortened V by 2 bases and J by 3 bases, and 11 bases separated the two germline ends. CDR1 is MNHNS and CDR2 is SASEGT in the germline V gene. The CDR3 is 14 residues long. The CDR3 loop reads CASSEREGVYEQYV. The CDR3 DNA sequence: TGTGCCAGCAGTGAAAGAGAGGGGGTCTACGAGCAGTACGTC.

The chain combines TRBV4-1 with TRBJ2-6, with D uncertain. V was shortened by 2 bases and J by 0 bases, with 8 bases between the two germline ends. The CDR3 is made up of 16 amino acids. Germline lookup yields CDR1 MGHRA and CDR2 YSYEKL. The CDR3 DNA reads as TGCGCCAGCAGCCAAAAGGCCCGCTCTGGGGCCAACGTCCTGACTTTC. Its protein is CASSQKARSGANVLTF.

This clonotype has at least ten counts. The genes are TRBV10-3 and TRBJ1-4; D gene uncertain. Germline V gives CDR1 ENHRY, CDR2 SYGVKD. The length of the CDR3 is 15 residues. With 3 bases removed from V and 0 bases from J, the gap between germline ends came to 8 bases. The CDR3 is CAISEVGPTNEKLFF. The CDR3 nucleotides are TGTGCCATCAGTGAAGTCGGTCCAACTAATGAAAAACTGTTTTTT.

The genes are TRBV7-3 and TRBJ2-3, with 12 bases fitting TRBD2. The CDR3 loop spans 17 amino acids. CDR1 and CDR2 (germline): SGHTA, FQGTGA. V lost 5 bases to trimming and J lost 3 bases; unmatched junction nucleotides: 9. The DNA for the CDR3 is TGTGCCAGCAGCCCGCGACTAGCGGGGGATCGGACAGATACGCAGTATTTT. Its protein is CASSPRLAGDRTDTQYF.

The chain uses TRBV12-3 or TRBV12-4 and TRBJ2-1; 7 nucleotides match TRBD1. The CDR3 is 15 residues long. The J segment lost 3 bases and the V segment lost 5 bases, leaving 7 bases of the junction unmatched. CDR3 DNA sequence: TGTGCCAGCAGTCCCGAGGACAGGTACTACAATGAGCAGTTCTTC. It encodes CASSPEDRYYNEQFF.

In its sample, this clonotype was seen a few times. The chain is built from TRBV20-1 and TRBJ2-7; TRBD2 is a possible D gene (6 bases). Between the trimmed V and J ends, which lost 6 bases and 4 bases, there was a span of 19 bases. This CDR3 is 14 amino acids long. Germline V gives CDR1 DFQATT, CDR2 SNEGSKA (reference sequence). The CDR3 DNA is TGCAGTGCGACTAGGACCGACCACCGATACGAGCAGTACGTC. The encoded protein is CSATRTDHRYEQYV.

The chain joins TRBV10-3 to TRBJ2-7; D gene uncertain. The length of the CDR3 is 13 residues. The germline V gene has CDR1 ENHRY and CDR2 SYGVKD. V was trimmed by 4 bases and J by 3 bases, leaving 10 bases between them. The CDR3 is CAISGATGYEQYF. CDR3 bases: TGTGCCATCAGTGGCGCGACCGGCTACGAGCAGTACTTC.

A few counts support this clonotype. This chain uses TRBV10-3 with TRBJ1-6; maybe TRBD1 (6 bases). Germline V gene lookup returns CDR1 ENHRY and CDR2 SYGVKD. V was pared by 3 bases and J by 7 bases, with 13 bases between. The CDR3 sequence is 15 residues long. DNA for the CDR3: TGTGCCATCAGTGACAGGGGAGGGGTAAATTCACCCCTCCACTTT. Residues: CAISDRGGVNSPLHF.

Of note for this clonotype: Germline and junction disagree at one end, which may indicate a read error. The chain recombines TRBV15 with TRBJ1-2; a weak D match, TRBD1 (5 bases). This CDR3 is built from 12 residues. Per the germline V gene, CDR1 is LNHNV and CDR2 is YYDKDF (reference sequence). The CDR3 DNA reads TGTGCCACCAGCAGAGGGGAGGGGCCGCGCGCCTTC. Amino acids: CATSRGEGPRAF.

This clonotype was seen a few times. This chain joins TRBV5-1 and TRBJ2-7; 9 bases are a match to TRBD2. The CDR3 runs 15 residues. Unmatched junction bases numbered 8, after V lost 4 bases and J lost 3 bases. Germline V gene data show CDR1 as SGHRS and CDR2 as YFSETQ. The CDR3 DNA sequence: TGCGCCAGCAGCCTTCCGACTAGCGGCATCTACGAGCAGTACTTC. It specifies CASSLPTSGIYEQYF.

The table lists this clonotype with a few counts. The chain combines TRBV11-2 with TRBJ2-5, with D perhaps matching TRBD1 or TRBD2 (5 bases each). Trimming stripped 3 bases from V and 1 base from J, with 12 bases between. The CDR3 sequence is 15 residues long. The V gene's germline CDR1 is SGHAT and CDR2 FQNNGV. The CDR3 here is CASSLGPTSQETQYF. The CDR3 bases are TGTGCCAGCAGCTTGGGACCAACGTCCCAAGAGACCCAGTACTTC.

There are many counts of this clonotype. The genes are TRBV7-3 and TRBJ2-1; 9 bases line up with TRBD2. Germline V gives CDR1 SGHTA, CDR2 FQGTGA. With 0 bases clipped from V and 4 bases from J, the junction kept 1 base outside the gene matches. The length of the CDR3 is 15 residues. The CDR3 coding sequence is TGTGCCAGCAGCTTAACCGCGGGGGGGTACAATGAGCAGTTCTTC. It yields the protein CASSLTAGGYNEQFF.

A few counts support this clonotype. This chain uses TRBV5-1 with TRBJ1-2, with D possibly matching TRBD1 (6 bases). The germline V gene has CDR1 SGHRS and CDR2 YFSETQ. Trimming pared 1 base from V and 3 bases from J, leaving 10 bases between. The CDR3 length is 14 residues. DNA for the CDR3: TGCGCCAGCAGCTTGAGGCAGGGGCACTATGGCTACACCTTC. Protein: CASSLRQGHYGYTF.

This chain joins TRBV2 and TRBJ1-2, with D uncertain. The V gene's germline CDR1 is SNHLY and CDR2 FYNNEI. V was shortened by 7 bases and J by 4 bases, with 19 bases between the two germline ends. This CDR3 region has 15 residues. In DNA form, the CDR3 reads TGTGCCAGCACCTTGAGTCGGGCGGAGGCCTATGGCTACACCTTC. Translation: CASTLSRAEAYGYTF.

The rearrangement links TRBV4-2 to TRBJ2-1, with D unclear. Per the germline V gene, CDR1 is LGHNA and CDR2 is YNFKEQ. Trimming pared 0 bases from V and 4 bases from J, leaving 10 bases between. There are 15 residues in the CDR3. Here the CDR3 reads CASSQDRWVYNEQFF. In DNA, the CDR3 is TGTGCCAGCAGCCAAGATCGTTGGGTTTACAATGAGCAGTTCTTC.

The V and J genes are TRBV7-9 and TRBJ2-3; TRBD1 matches at 7 bases. The CDR3 covers 14 residues. V shed 2 bases, J shed 6 bases, and the junction held 5 bases outside the gene matches. The germline CDR1 and CDR2 sequences are SEHNR and FQNEAQ (reference sequence). Here the CDR3 reads CASSLSQGPDTQYF. The CDR3 bases are TGTGCCAGCAGCTTATCACAGGGGCCCGATACGCAGTATTTT.

The J gene is TRBJ2-3, the V gene TRBV5-1; 9 nucleotides line up with TRBD2. V trimming: 6 bases; J trimming: 1 base; junction bases outside the gene matches: 9. CDR3 size: 16 residues. Per germline, CDR1 SGHRS and CDR2 YFSETQ. CDR3 DNA: TGCGCCAGCACTGGCCCGCGGGGGGGCCGCACAGATACGCAGTATTTT. It specifies CASTGPRGGRTDTQYF.